One TCR beta chain is described in this entry. The time point here: pre-sensitization, week 0. Stated treatment: therapeutic diphenylcyclopropenone sensitization with weekly scalp DPC. Alopecia patients, 18 to 70 years old and DPC-suitable, served as donors. The authors extracted total RNA from unfractionated whole blood. This record comes from a study of human T cells and chemical hapten exposure. Unique molecular identifiers were affixed to discrete cDNA molecules within the library. TCRdb passed the RACE reads through MiXCR, listing each CDR3 protein once. Counted here are 95,000 to 150,000 distinct CDR3 sequences, approximately 13% occurring once; the ten biggest clones make up around 2.8%. Sequenced material: whole blood, taken in connection with sensitization to the hapten diphenylcyclopropenone (DPC). This sequence originates from a young woman with alopecia areata. Some clones in this sample may be carry-over from other donors' samples.

The CDR3 DNA reads TGCAGTGCTCGAGGGGACAGGGACCTTTCAACTAATGAAAAACTGTTTTTT. As protein: CSARGDRDLSTNEKLFF. The chain links TRBV20-1 to TRBJ1-4, with 9 nucleotides matching TRBD1. Germline V gene data show CDR1 as DFQATT and CDR2 as SNEGSKA (reference sequence). Trimming took 5 bases from V and 0 from J; bases not matched to a gene: 10. This CDR3 spans 17 amino acids.